These 7 T cell receptor beta chains originate from one sample sequenced in a study of shared clonotypes between healthy human individuals. Terminally differentiated effector memory CD45RA+ cells were left out of the naive CD8 fraction, which was CD45RO-negative and positively selected for CCR7. Libraries were prepared by immunoSEQ multiplex PCR; TCRdb keeps only in-frame clonotypes and omits some of them. This table holds 450,000 to 700,000 clones, around 95% found once. Material for sequencing was naive CD8+ T cells sorted from blood. The receptor source for this set is a woman in her 30s in good health.

This sequence joins TRBV10-2 and TRBJ2-7; D perhaps matches TRBD2 (6 bases). CDR1 is WSHSY and CDR2 is SAAADI in the germline V gene. The CDR3 spans 11 residues. V lost 8 bases, J lost 2 bases, and 7 bases lay in between. In nucleotides, the CDR3 is TGCGCCAGCGGCGGGACCTACGAGCAGTACTTC. It encodes CASGGTYEQYF.

The genes are TRBV15 and TRBJ2-1, with 13 nucleotides matching TRBD2. Germline V gives CDR1 LNHNV, CDR2 YYDKDF (reference sequence). The V segment lost 1 base and the J segment 10 bases; nucleotides outside the gene matches: 7. The CDR3 totals 16 residues. The CDR3 loop is CATSRGTSGRAQEQFF. The DNA of the CDR3 is TGTGCCACCAGCAGAGGCACTAGCGGGAGGGCCCAAGAGCAGTTCTTC. The full variable domain, its missing parts supplied by reference TRBV15 and TRBJ2-1, is DAMVIQNPRYQVTQFGKPVTLSCSQTLNHNVMYWYQQKSSQAPKLLFHYYDKDFNNEADTPDNFQSRRPNTSFCFLDIRSPGLGDTAMYLCATSRGTSGRAQEQFFGPGTRLTVL.

For this clone: The same CDR3 arises from other DNA sequences in this sample as well. V usage is TRBV9 and J usage is TRBJ2-5, with a weak D call TRBD1 (7 bases). Germline CDR1 and CDR2: SGDLS and YYNGEE. V was clipped by 0 bases and J by 5 bases, with 11 bases between them. This CDR3 is built from 14 residues. CDR3 in amino acids: CASSVAGGKETQYF. In DNA form, the CDR3 reads TGTGCCAGCAGCGTAGCAGGGGGGAAGGAGACCCAGTACTTC.

The J gene is TRBJ2-7, the V gene TRBV7-2; possibly TRBD2 for D (5 bases). Germline lookup yields CDR1 SGHTA and CDR2 FQGNSA. The CDR3 consists of 14 residues. Trimming cost V 0 bases and J 5 bases, with 11 bases left between them. CDR3 sequence (DNA): TGTGCCAGCAGCTTAGCGCGCAGTAGCGACGAGCAGTACTTC. Residues: CASSLARSSDEQYF. The variable domain in full, with the rest retrieved from reference TRBV7-2 and TRBJ2-7, is GAGVSQSPSNKVTEKGKDVELRCDPISGHTALYWYRQSLGQGLEFLIYFQGNSAPDKSGLPSDRFSAERTGGSVSTLTIQRTQQEDSAVYLCASSLARSSDEQYFGPGTRLTVT.

J is TRBJ2-7 and V is TRBV5-1; D gene unclear. V was pared by 4 bases and J by 6 bases, with 23 bases between. CDR1 SGHRS and CDR2 YFSETQ come from the germline V gene. The CDR3 runs 16 residues. CDR3 residues: CASSPSGTGRALEQYF. CDR3 sequence (DNA): TGCGCCAGCAGCCCCTCCGGTACCGGACGTGCCCTCGAGCAGTACTTC.

The J gene is TRBJ2-7, the V gene TRBV28; D is undetermined. The CDR3 contains 16 residues. V was cut by 5 bases and J by 1 base, with 18 bases left in between. Germline-derived CDR1 and CDR2 are MDHEN and SYDVKM. For the CDR3, the DNA is TGTGCCAGCAGTGACCAGCCGATATGGGGTTCCTACGAGCAGTACTTC. It codes for CASSDQPIWGSYEQYF.

The chain employs TRBV28 and TRBJ2-1, with 7 bases fitting TRBD2. V lost 5 bases, J lost 0 bases, and 13 bases stayed unmatched. The germline V gene has CDR1 MDHEN and CDR2 SYDVKM. This CDR3 contains 18 residues. Here the CDR3 DNA reads TGTGCCAGCAGTCTTTATAGCGGGCCTAAGAGCTCCTACAATGAGCAGTTCTTC. The encoded protein is CASSLYSGPKSSYNEQFF.